Shown below are 19 T cell receptor beta chains from a single sample sequenced in a study of cytomegalovirus exposure and HLA in healthy donors. The PCR made use of 60 Vbeta and 13 Jbeta primers. Data came from immunoSEQ multiplex PCR; TCRdb stores just in-frame clones and leaves some out. This sample has about 160,000 clones, with around 86% found just once. The sample was PBMCs. Every receptor here comes from a man aged 50-60 years in good health and CMV-seropositive.

V and J are TRBV9 and TRBJ2-7; D perhaps matches TRBD1 (5 bases). Per germline, CDR1 SGDLS and CDR2 YYNGEE. This CDR3 has 15 residues. Trimming pared 4 bases from V and 3 bases from J, leaving 17 bases between. In DNA, the CDR3 is TGTGCCAGCAGCCCCGGACACGGAACGGACTACGAGCAGTACTTC. It codes for CASSPGHGTDYEQYF.

The chain combines TRBV2 with TRBJ1-5; 10 bases are shared with TRBD1. The CDR3 extends over 18 amino acids. Trimming cost V 6 bases and J 2 bases; bases outside gene matches: 13. Germline CDR1 is SNHLY and CDR2 is FYNNEI. The CDR3 reads CASSPDRGRRIGNQPQHF. The CDR3 DNA sequence: TGTGCCAGCAGCCCCGACAGGGGGCGCAGGATCGGCAATCAGCCCCAGCATTTT.

Comments on this clone: This same CDR3 is encoded by further DNA sequences in the sample. The genes are TRBV11-2 and TRBJ2-7; D gene ambiguous. The CDR3 is 12 amino acids. Germline-derived CDR1 and CDR2 are SGHAT and FQNNGV. Trimming took 4 bases from V and 1 from J, leaving 5 bases between them. The CDR3 here is CASSSTSYEQYF. CDR3 sequence (DNA): TGTGCCAGCAGCTCCACTTCCTACGAGCAGTACTTC.

The CDR3 coding sequence is TGTGCCAGCAGCGAACAGGGGTCCACCTACGAGCAGTACTTC. The encoded protein is CASSEQGSTYEQYF. The chain couples TRBV6-6 to TRBJ2-7; 7 bases map to TRBD1. V gave up 6 bases and J gave up 2 bases; unmatched junction bases: 7. Germline V gene sequence: CDR1 MNHNY, CDR2 SVGAGI (reference sequence). The CDR3 has 14 residues.

J is TRBJ1-3 and V is TRBV5-1, with TRBD1 matching 9 bases. Looked up from germline, CDR1 is SGHRS and CDR2 is YFSETQ. V gave up 0 bases and J gave up 9 bases; unmatched junction bases: 4. This CDR3 contains 14 residues. The CDR3 DNA reads as TGCGCCAGCAGCTTGGTAGGACAGGGGTCCACCATATATTTT. Residues: CASSLVGQGSTIYF.

The V gene is TRBV4-1, the J gene TRBJ1-6; 8 bases fit TRBD1. Germline loops: CDR1 MGHRA, CDR2 YSYEKL. The CDR3 covers 14 residues. After removal of 6 bases from V and 8 bases from J, the junction contained 6 bases not matched to a gene. The CDR3: CASRWTGRDSPLHF. The DNA for the CDR3 is TGCGCCAGCAGGTGGACAGGGCGAGATTCACCCCTCCACTTT.

This clone has just one count. The J gene is TRBJ2-7, the V gene TRBV7-9; 8 bases map to TRBD1. The CDR3 has 16 residues. Germline assignment: CDR1 SEHNR and CDR2 FQNEAQ (reference sequence). After removal of 5 bases from V and 2 bases from J, the junction contained 11 bases not matched to a gene. CDR3 coding DNA: TGTGCCAGCAGCAAGACGTCCGGGACAGGAACCTACGAGCAGTACTTC. Amino acid sequence: CASSKTSGTGTYEQYF.

V and J are TRBV28 and TRBJ1-5, with unresolved D. V gave up 3 bases and J gave up 2 bases, with 11 bases separating them. The CDR3 consists of 15 residues. Germline V gene sequence: CDR1 MDHEN, CDR2 SYDVKM. DNA for the CDR3: TGTGCCAGCAGTTTCGGCAAACGGGGCAATCAGCCCCAGCATTTT. Translated, it gives CASSFGKRGNQPQHF.

The V and J genes are TRBV7-2 and TRBJ2-2; 7 positions match TRBD1. Germline values: CDR1 SGHTA, CDR2 FQGNSA. The CDR3 extends over 15 amino acids. V was pared by 4 bases and J by 4 bases, with 6 bases of the junction left unmatched. The CDR3 loop reads CASSYYPGGTGELFF. The CDR3, as DNA: TGTGCCAGCAGCTATTACCCAGGGGGCACCGGGGAGCTGTTTTTT.

The chain recombines TRBV7-2 with TRBJ1-1; tentatively, D is TRBD1 (5 bases). Germline CDR1 and CDR2: SGHTA and FQGNSA. Trimming removed 8 bases from V and 5 bases from J, with 18 bases in between. The CDR3 length is 14 residues. The CDR3 DNA sequence: TGTGCCAGCCGACCCGCTGGGGGGGGGACTGAAGCTTTCTTT. This sequence encodes CASRPAGGGTEAFF.

The chain uses TRBV7-9 and TRBJ2-1; 12 bases agree with TRBD2. Germline assignment: CDR1 SEHNR and CDR2 FQNEAQ (reference sequence). V lost 5 bases to trimming and J lost 3 bases; unmatched junction nucleotides: 5. The CDR3 loop spans 16 amino acids. The CDR3 spells CASSPELAGGYNEQFF. The CDR3, as DNA: TGTGCCAGCAGCCCAGAACTAGCGGGAGGCTACAATGAGCAGTTCTTC.

V and J are TRBV5-1 and TRBJ2-5; 10 bases agree with TRBD2. The germline V gene encodes CDR1 SGHRS and CDR2 YFSETQ. The V segment lost 3 bases and the J segment 5 bases; nucleotides outside the gene matches: 10. This CDR3 has 16 amino acids. CDR3 residues: CASSYTLAGGDETQYF. CDR3 sequence (DNA): TGCGCCAGCAGCTACACCTTAGCGGGAGGAGACGAGACCCAGTACTTC.

The V call is TRBV5-1, the J call TRBJ1-2; D is perhaps TRBD1 (6 bases). This CDR3 contains 17 residues. Per the germline V gene, CDR1 is SGHRS and CDR2 is YFSETQ. Trimming shortened V by 0 bases and J by 0 bases, and 15 bases separated the two germline ends. The CDR3 loop is CASSLVPGGFPNYGYTF. The CDR3 nucleotides read TGCGCCAGCAGCTTGGTGCCTGGGGGCTTCCCTAACTATGGCTACACCTTC.

This rearrangement joins TRBV6-5 to TRBJ2-2; 8 bases line up with TRBD1. Germline V gene data show CDR1 as MNHEY and CDR2 as SVGAGI. The CDR3 covers 15 residues. J was trimmed by 1 base and V by 9 bases; bases with no gene match: 7. CDR3 DNA sequence: TGTGCCAGTCCTCAGGGGACAGGGAACACCGGGGAGCTGTTTTTT. Translation: CASPQGTGNTGELFF.

The V and J genes are TRBV6-1 and TRBJ1-2; 7 nucleotides agree with TRBD1. CDR1 is MNHNS, CDR2 SASEGT, per germline. This CDR3 is 14 amino acids long. With 0 bases clipped from V and 6 bases from J, the junction kept 4 bases outside the gene matches. The CDR3 spells CASSEALGQNGYTF. The CDR3 DNA sequence: TGTGCCAGCAGTGAAGCGCTGGGACAGAATGGCTACACCTTC.

This chain connects TRBV7-6 to TRBJ1-1; tentatively, D is TRBD1 (5 bases). This CDR3 has 13 amino acids. Trimming cost V 5 bases and J 8 bases, with 15 bases left between them. Germline CDR1 SGHVS, CDR2 FNYEAQ. CDR3 residues: CASSRWGGDEAFF. CDR3 DNA sequence: TGTGCCAGCAGCCGATGGGGCGGAGACGAAGCTTTCTTT.

A word on this clone: This sample also contains other DNA sequences that code for the same CDR3. This chain joins TRBV28 and TRBJ1-5; D uncertain. Per germline, CDR1 MDHEN and CDR2 SYDVKM. This CDR3 has 13 residues. V was clipped by 2 bases and J by 7 bases, with 9 bases between them. Written as DNA, the CDR3 is TGTGCCAGCAGTTTACAAGTCGGGCAGCCCCAGCATTTT. It codes for CASSLQVGQPQHF. Filled out from reference TRBV28 and TRBJ1-5, the complete variable domain reads DVKVTQSSRYLVKRTGEKVFLECVQDMDHENMFWYRQDPGLGLRLIYFSYDVKMKEKGDIPEGYSVSREKKERFSLILESASTNQTSMYLCASSLQVGQPQHFGDGTRLSIL.

This clone was seen only a few times. V is TRBV5-1 and J is TRBJ1-1; perhaps TRBD1 as D (5 bases). Germline V CDR1 and CDR2: SGHRS, YFSETQ. CDR3 length: 15 amino acids. The ends were cut back, 4 bases at V and 0 bases at J, with 13 bases in the middle. In DNA form, the CDR3 reads TGCGCCAGCAGCCCCCGGGGGGGACTGAACACTGAAGCTTTCTTT. As protein: CASSPRGGLNTEAFF.

The chain has TRBV7-2 and TRBJ2-1; 9 bases align to TRBD2. Germline V gene data show CDR1 as SGHTA and CDR2 as FQGNSA. With 6 bases clipped from V and 3 bases from J, the junction kept 12 bases outside the gene matches. The CDR3 runs 17 residues. As DNA, the CDR3 is TGTGCCAGCAGACCACCCCCTCTAGCGGGACACTACAATGAGCAGTTCTTC. Translated: CASRPPPLAGHYNEQFF.